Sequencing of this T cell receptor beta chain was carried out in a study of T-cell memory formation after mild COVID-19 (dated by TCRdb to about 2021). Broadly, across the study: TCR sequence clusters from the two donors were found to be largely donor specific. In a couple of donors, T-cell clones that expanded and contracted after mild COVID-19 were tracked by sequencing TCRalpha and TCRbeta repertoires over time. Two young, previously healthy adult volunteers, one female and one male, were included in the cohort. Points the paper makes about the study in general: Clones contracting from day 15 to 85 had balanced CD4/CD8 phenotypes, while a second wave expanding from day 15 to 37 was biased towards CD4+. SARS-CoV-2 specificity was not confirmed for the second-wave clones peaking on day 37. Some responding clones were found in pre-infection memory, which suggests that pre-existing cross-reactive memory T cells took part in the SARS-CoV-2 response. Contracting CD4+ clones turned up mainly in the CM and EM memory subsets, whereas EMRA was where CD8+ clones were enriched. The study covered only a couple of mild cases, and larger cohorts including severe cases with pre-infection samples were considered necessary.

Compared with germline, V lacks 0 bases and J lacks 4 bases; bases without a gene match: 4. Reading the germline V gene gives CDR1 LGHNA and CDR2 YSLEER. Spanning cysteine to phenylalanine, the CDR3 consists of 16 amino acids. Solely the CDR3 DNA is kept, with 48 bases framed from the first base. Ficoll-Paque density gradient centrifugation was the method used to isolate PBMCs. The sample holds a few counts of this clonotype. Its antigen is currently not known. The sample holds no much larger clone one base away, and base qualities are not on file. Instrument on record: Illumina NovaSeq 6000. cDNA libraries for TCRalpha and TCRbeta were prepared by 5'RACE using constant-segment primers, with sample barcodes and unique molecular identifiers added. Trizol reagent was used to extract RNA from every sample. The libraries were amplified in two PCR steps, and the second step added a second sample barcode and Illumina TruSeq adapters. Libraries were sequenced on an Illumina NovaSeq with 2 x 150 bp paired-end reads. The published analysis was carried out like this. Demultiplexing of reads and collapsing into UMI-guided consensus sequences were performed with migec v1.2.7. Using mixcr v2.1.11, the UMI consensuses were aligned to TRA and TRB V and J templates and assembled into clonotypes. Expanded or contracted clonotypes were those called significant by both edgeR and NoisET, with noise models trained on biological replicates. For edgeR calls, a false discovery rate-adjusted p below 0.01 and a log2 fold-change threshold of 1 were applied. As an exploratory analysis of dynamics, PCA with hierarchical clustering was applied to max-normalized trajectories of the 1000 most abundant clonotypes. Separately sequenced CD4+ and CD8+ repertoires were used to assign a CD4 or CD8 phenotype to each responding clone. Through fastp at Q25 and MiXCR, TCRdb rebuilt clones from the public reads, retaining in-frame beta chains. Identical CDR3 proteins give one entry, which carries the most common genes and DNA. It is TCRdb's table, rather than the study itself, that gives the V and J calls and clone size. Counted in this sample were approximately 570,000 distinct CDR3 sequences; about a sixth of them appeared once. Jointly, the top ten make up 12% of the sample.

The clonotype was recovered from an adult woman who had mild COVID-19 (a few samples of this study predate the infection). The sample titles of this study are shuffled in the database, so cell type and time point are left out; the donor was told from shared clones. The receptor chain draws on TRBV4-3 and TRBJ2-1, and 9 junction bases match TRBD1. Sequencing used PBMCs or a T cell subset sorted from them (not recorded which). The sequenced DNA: TGCGCCAGCAGCCAAGAGGGGACAGGGTCTTACAATGAGCAGTTCTTC. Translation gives CASSQEGTGSYNEQFF.